The T cell receptor (beta chain) described here comes from a study of cytomegalovirus exposure and HLA in healthy donors. Study-wide points: The study found most TCR sequences rare, yet found some public TCRs in many donors. Reportedly, diagnosis of cytomegalovirus status by the classifier showed high specificity and sensitivity. According to a subsequent analysis, TCR clusters from the first cohort were inclined to appear together in the 120 validation repertoires.

Note on this clone: Its target is not known.

Clones were sequenced by immunoSEQ multiplex PCR, and TCRdb holds only the in-frame ones, with some missing. The repertoire consists of about 110,000 clones, with almost 90% occurring once and the leading ten covering about 2%. V dropped 5 bases and J dropped 4; count of bases not matched to a gene: 6. The germline V gene encodes CDR1 PRHDT and CDR2 FYEKMQ (reference sequence). The CDR3 has 14 residues. The TCR originated in a woman aged 18-35 years in good health and CMV-seronegative. This chain joins TRBV13 and TRBJ1-2; 8 bases map to TRBD1. The sequenced material came from PBMCs. This CDR3 reads CASSGQGGGYGYTF. CDR3 DNA sequence: TGTGCCAGCAGCGGACAGGGAGGGGGCTATGGCTACACCTTC.